A selection of T cell receptor beta chains follows, all from one sample in a study of response to subunit inactivated influenza vaccine. TCRdb independently ran MiXCR on the RT-PCR reads; one entry per CDR3 protein. The sample records under 200,000 distinct CDR3 sequences, 9.5% to 15% being singletons. These sequences were also reported in another study, on T cells expressing NK-cell markers.

This specimen was CD8+ T cells sorted from PBMCs, taken roughly 12 days after vaccination. The receptor source for this set is a man aged 45-65 years who received an inactivated influenza vaccine. CDR3s include the opening cysteine and the closing phenylalanine or tryptophan. The order of the fields is CDR3 DNA, CDR3 protein, J gene, clone size, D gene, V gene. D genes are given only for firm matches. Clone size, where shown, is once, few, many, or a class for clones that have expanded.

CDR3 DNA: TGCGCCAGCAGCCAAGTCGAGAACACCGGGGAGCTGTTTTTT
CDR3 protein: CASSQVENTGELFF
J gene: TRBJ2-2
clone size: .
D gene: .
V gene: TRBV4-1

CDR3 DNA: TGCAGTGCGGTCGACAGGGGGTACACTGAAGCTTTCTTT
CDR3 protein: CSAVDRGYTEAFF
J gene: TRBJ1-1
clone size: .
D gene: TRBD1
V gene: TRBV20-1

CDR3 DNA: TGTGCCAGCAGCCTCGACGGAGGGGGCCCTGCCTACAATGAGCAGTTCTTC
CDR3 protein: CASSLDGGGPAYNEQFF
J gene: TRBJ2-1
clone size: many
D gene: .
V gene: TRBV7-9

CDR3 DNA: TGTGCCAGCAGCCAAGGGTCATCAAGGGGAGGGTTTCTTGCGTCCTACGAGCAGTACTTC
CDR3 protein: CASSQGSSRGGFLASYEQYF
J gene: TRBJ2-7
clone size: few
D gene: TRBD2
V gene: TRBV3-1

CDR3 DNA: TGCGCCAGCAGCCAAGATGCTAGCGGGTGGGGAGAGACCCAGTACTTC
CDR3 protein: CASSQDASGWGETQYF
J gene: TRBJ2-5
clone size: .
D gene: TRBD2
V gene: TRBV4-3

CDR3 DNA: TGTGCCAGCACCCCGACCCCAGGGTCCTCCTACAATGAGCAGTTCTTC
CDR3 protein: CASTPTPGSSYNEQFF
J gene: TRBJ2-1
clone size: .
D gene: .
V gene: TRBV7-3

CDR3 DNA: TGTGCCAGCAGTGAAGCAGGCTCCGGAAGATACAATGAGCAGTTCTTC
CDR3 protein: CASSEAGSGRYNEQFF
J gene: TRBJ2-1
clone size: .
D gene: .
V gene: TRBV25-1

CDR3 DNA: TGTGCCAGCAGATCCCCTTGGGGTAACCCAGATACGCAGTATTTT
CDR3 protein: CASRSPWGNPDTQYF
J gene: TRBJ2-3
clone size: .
D gene: .
V gene: TRBV28

CDR3 DNA: TGTGCCAGCAGTTACCTTGGGGGGAGATCACCCTACAATGAGCAGTTCTTC
CDR3 protein: CASSYLGGRSPYNEQFF
J gene: TRBJ2-1
clone size: .
D gene: .
V gene: TRBV6-2/TRBV6-3

CDR3 DNA: TGTGCCATCAGTGAGACCCACGCGGCTAACTATGGCTACACCTTC
CDR3 protein: CAISETHAANYGYTF
J gene: TRBJ1-2
clone size: .
D gene: .
V gene: TRBV10-3

CDR3 DNA: TGTGCCAGCACCTACCGCGGAGAGACCGGGGAGCTGTTTTTT
CDR3 protein: CASTYRGETGELFF
J gene: TRBJ2-2
clone size: few
D gene: .
V gene: TRBV28

CDR3 DNA: TGTGCCAGCAGCCAAGTGGGCGAGCAGTACTTC
CDR3 protein: CASSQVGEQYF
J gene: TRBJ2-7
clone size: many
D gene: .
V gene: TRBV4-2

CDR3 DNA: TGTGCCAGCAGTTACGTGTCGGGGGGCTACGAGCAGTACTTC
CDR3 protein: CASSYVSGGYEQYF
J gene: TRBJ2-7
clone size: many
D gene: TRBD2
V gene: TRBV6-2/TRBV6-3

CDR3 DNA: TGTGCCAGCAGTTACTCGTTTCAGAGCTCCTACGAGCAGTACTTC
CDR3 protein: CASSYSFQSSYEQYF
J gene: TRBJ2-7
clone size: few
D gene: .
V gene: TRBV6-2/TRBV6-3

CDR3 DNA: TGCGCCAGCCTGGGTCCGGAGCAGTACTTC
CDR3 protein: CASLGPEQYF
J gene: TRBJ2-7
clone size: .
D gene: .
V gene: TRBV10-2

CDR3 DNA: TGTGCCAGCAGTCCAATGGGGACTGCCCACGAGCAGTACTTC
CDR3 protein: CASSPMGTAHEQYF
J gene: TRBJ2-7
clone size: .
D gene: .
V gene: TRBV27

CDR3 DNA: TGCGCCAGCAGCCAAGACAGGGCCCTCAGCTATGGCTACACCTTC
CDR3 protein: CASSQDRALSYGYTF
J gene: TRBJ1-2
clone size: .
D gene: .
V gene: TRBV4-3